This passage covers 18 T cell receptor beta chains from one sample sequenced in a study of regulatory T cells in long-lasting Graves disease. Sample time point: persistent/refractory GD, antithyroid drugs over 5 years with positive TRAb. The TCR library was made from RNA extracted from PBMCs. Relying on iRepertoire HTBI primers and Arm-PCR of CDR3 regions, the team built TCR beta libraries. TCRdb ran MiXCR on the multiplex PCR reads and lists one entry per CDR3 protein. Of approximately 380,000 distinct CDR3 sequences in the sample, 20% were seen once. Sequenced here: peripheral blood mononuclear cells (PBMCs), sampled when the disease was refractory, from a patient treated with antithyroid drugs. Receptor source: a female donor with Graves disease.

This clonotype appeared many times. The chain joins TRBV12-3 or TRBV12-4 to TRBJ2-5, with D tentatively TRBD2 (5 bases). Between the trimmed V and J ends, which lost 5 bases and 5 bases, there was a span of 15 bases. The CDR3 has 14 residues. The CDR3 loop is CASSGESLGETQYF. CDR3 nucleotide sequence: TGTGCCAGCAGTGGGGAGTCGCTCGGCGAGACCCAGTACTTC.

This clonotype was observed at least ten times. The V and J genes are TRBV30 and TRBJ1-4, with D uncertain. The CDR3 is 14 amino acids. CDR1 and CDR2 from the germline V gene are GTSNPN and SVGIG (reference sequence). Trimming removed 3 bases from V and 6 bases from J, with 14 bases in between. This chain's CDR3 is CAWSLVGEHEKLFF. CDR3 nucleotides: TGTGCCTGGAGCCTAGTCGGGGAACATGAAAAACTGTTTTTT. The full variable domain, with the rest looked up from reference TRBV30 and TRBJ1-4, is SQTIHQWPATLVQPVGSPLSLECTVEGTSNPNLYWYRQAAGRGLQLLFYSVGIGQISSEVPQNLSASRPQDRQFILSSKKLLLSDSGFYLCAWSLVGEHEKLFFGSGTQLSVL.

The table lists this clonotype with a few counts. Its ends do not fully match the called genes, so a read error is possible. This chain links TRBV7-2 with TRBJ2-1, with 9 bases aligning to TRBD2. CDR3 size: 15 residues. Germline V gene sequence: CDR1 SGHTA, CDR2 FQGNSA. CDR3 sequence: CASSLAGSSYNEQFF. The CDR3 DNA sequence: TGTGCCAGCAGCCTAGCGGGAAGCTCCTACAATGAGCAGTTCTTC.

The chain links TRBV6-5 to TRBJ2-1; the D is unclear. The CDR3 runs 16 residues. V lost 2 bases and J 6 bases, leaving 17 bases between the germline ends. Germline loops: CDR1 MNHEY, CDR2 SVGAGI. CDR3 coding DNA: TGTGCCAGCAGTTACGATGCGGCTAGGTTGTCCAATGAGCAGTTCTTC. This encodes CASSYDAARLSNEQFF.

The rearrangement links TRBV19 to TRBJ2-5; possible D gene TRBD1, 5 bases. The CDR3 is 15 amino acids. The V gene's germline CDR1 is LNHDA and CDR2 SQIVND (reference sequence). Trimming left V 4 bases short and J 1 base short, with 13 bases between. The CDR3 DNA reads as TGTGCCAGTAGTACAAGGGAAGGGGTCCAAGAGACCCAGTACTTC. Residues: CASSTREGVQETQYF.

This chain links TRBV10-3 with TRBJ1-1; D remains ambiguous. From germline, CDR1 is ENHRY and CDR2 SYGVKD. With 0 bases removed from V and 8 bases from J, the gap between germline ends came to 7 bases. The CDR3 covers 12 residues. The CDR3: CAISESTGEAFF. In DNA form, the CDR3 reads TGTGCCATCAGTGAGTCGACGGGCGAAGCTTTCTTT.

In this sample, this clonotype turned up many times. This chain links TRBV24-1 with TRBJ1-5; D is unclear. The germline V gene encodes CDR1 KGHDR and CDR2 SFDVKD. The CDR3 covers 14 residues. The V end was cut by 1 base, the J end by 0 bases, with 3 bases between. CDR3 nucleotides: TGTGCCACCAGTGATTTTCGTAGCAATCAGCCCCAGCATTTT. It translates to CATSDFRSNQPQHF.

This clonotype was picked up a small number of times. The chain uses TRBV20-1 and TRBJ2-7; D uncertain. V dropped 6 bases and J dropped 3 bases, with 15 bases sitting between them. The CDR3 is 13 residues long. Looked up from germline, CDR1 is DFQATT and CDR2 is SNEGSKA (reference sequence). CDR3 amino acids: CSARLRNFYEQYF. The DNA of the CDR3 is TGCAGTGCAAGATTAAGGAACTTCTACGAGCAGTACTTC.

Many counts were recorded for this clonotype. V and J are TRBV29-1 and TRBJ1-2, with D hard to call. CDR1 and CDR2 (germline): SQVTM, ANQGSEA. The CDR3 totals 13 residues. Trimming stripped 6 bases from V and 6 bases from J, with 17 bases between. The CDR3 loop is CSVAVGGRNGYTF. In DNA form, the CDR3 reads TGCAGCGTAGCAGTGGGTGGGCGCAATGGCTACACCTTC. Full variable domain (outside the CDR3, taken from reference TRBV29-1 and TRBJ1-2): SAVISQKPSRDICQRGTSLTIQCQVDSQVTMMFWYRQQPGQSLTLIATANQGSEATYESGFVIDKFPISRPNLTFSTLTVSNMSPEDSSIYLCSVAVGGRNGYTFGSGTRLTVV.

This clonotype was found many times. The CDR3 nucleotides read TGTGCCATCAGTGGTAGCGGGATGAACACCGGGGAGCTGTTTTTT. It codes for CAISGSGMNTGELFF. V usage is TRBV10-3 and J usage is TRBJ2-2; 8 nucleotides align to TRBD2. The trim removed 4 bases at V and 1 base at J, leaving 2 bases unmatched. The CDR3 covers 15 residues. Germline CDR1 ENHRY, CDR2 SYGVKD.

The CDR3 protein is CSARAETVQGYTF. CDR3 DNA sequence: TGCAGTGCTAGAGCTGAGACGGTCCAGGGCTACACCTTC. This chain links TRBV20-1 with TRBJ1-2, with unresolved D. Per the germline V gene, CDR1 is DFQATT and CDR2 is SNEGSKA (reference sequence). CDR3 length: 13 amino acids. V lost 1 base to trimming and J lost 8 bases, with 14 bases between them.

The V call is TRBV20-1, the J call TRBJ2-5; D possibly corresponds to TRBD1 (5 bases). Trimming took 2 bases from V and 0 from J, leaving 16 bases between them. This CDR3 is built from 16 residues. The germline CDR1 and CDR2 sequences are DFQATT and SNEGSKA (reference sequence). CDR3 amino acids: CSARPREEMYQETQYF. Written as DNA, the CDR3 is TGCAGTGCTAGACCCAGGGAAGAAATGTACCAAGAGACCCAGTACTTC.

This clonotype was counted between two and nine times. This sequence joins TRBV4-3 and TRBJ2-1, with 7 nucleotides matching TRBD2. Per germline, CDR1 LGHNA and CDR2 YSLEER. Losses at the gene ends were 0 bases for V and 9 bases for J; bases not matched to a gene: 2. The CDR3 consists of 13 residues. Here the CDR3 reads CASSQDTGGEQFF. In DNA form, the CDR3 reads TGCGCCAGCAGCCAAGATACGGGAGGTGAGCAGTTCTTC.

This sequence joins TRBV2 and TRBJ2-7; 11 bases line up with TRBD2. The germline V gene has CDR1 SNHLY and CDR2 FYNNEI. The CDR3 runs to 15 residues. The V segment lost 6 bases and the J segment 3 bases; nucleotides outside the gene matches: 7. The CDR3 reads CASRETSGAFYEQYF. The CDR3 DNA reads TGTGCCAGCAGGGAGACTAGCGGGGCTTTCTACGAGCAGTACTTC.

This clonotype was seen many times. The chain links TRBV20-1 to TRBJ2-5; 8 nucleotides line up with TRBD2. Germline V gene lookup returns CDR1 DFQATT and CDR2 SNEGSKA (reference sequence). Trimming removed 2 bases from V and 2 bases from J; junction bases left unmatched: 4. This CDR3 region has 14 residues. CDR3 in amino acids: CSARRAGVQETQYF. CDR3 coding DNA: TGCAGTGCTAGAAGAGCGGGAGTACAAGAGACCCAGTACTTC.

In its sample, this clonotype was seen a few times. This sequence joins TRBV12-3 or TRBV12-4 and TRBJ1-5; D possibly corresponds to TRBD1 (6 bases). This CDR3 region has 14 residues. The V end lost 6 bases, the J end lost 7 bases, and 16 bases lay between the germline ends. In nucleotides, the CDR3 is TGTGCCAGCAGCAATACAGGGTTCCAACAGCCCCAGCATTTT. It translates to CASSNTGFQQPQHF.

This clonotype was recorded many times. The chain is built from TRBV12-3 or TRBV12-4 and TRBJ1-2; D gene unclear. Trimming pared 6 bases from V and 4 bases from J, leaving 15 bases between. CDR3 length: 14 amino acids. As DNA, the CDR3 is TGTGCCAGCAGCCGTTCAGACACTCTCTATGGCTACACCTTC. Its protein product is CASSRSDTLYGYTF.

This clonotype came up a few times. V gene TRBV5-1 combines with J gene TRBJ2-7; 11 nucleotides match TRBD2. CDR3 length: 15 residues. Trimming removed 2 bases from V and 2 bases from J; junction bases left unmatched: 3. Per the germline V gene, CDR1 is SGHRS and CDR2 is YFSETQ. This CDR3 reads CASSLLAGAAYEQYF. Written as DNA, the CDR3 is TGCGCCAGCAGCTTACTAGCGGGAGCTGCCTACGAGCAGTACTTC.